This record looks at one T cell receptor beta chain sequence and its context. Only in-frame clones appear in the TCRdb table, and some are missing; sequencing was by immunoSEQ multiplex PCR. The table has 400,000 to 550,000 clones, around 79% seen once; the top ten hold 12%. The sample belongs to a study of shared clonotypes between healthy human individuals. The origin of this receptor is a woman between 35 and 50 years old in good health. Some clones in this sample may be carry-over from other donors' samples. Sequenced: PBMCs.

The CDR3 DNA is TGTGCCAGCTCACTACAGCGGGTCTCCTACAATGAGCAGTTCTTC. Protein: CASSLQRVSYNEQFF. This chain joins TRBV18 and TRBJ2-1; a possible D gene is TRBD2 (6 bases). The CDR3 is made up of 15 amino acids. In germline, CDR1 is KGHSH, CDR2 LQKENI. V lost 4 bases and J 0 bases, leaving 10 bases between the germline ends. The full variable domain, in which reference TRBV18 and TRBJ2-1 provide the parts outside the CDR3, is NAGVMQNPRHLVRRRGQEARLRCSPMKGHSHVYWYRQLPEEGLKFMVYLQKENIIDESGMPKERFSAEFPKEGPSILRIQQVVRGDSAAYFCASSLQRVSYNEQFFGPGTRLTVL.